These 7 T cell receptor beta chains originate from one sample sequenced in a study of T-cell memory formation after mild COVID-19. One entry per CDR3 protein, called by TCRdb with MiXCR from the 5' RACE reads. Here the sample spans 44,000 or so distinct CDR3 sequences, roughly 9.8% being singletons. The specimen sequenced was PBMCs or a T cell subset sorted from them (not recorded which). These receptor sequences come from an adult woman who had mild COVID-19 (a few samples of this study predate the infection). Cell type and time point are not known.

This clonotype is deemed medium-sized. The chain joins TRBV9 to TRBJ1-4; no clear D gene. Trimming cost V 0 bases and J 1 base, with 4 bases left between them. CDR1 and CDR2 (germline): SGDLS, YYNGEE. CDR3 size: 14 residues. The CDR3 protein is CASSVDETNEKLFF. For the CDR3, the DNA is TGTGCCAGCAGCGTAGACGAAACTAATGAAAAACTGTTTTTT.

A few counts support this clonotype. The chain has TRBV20-1 and TRBJ2-1, with unresolved D. Germline values: CDR1 DFQATT, CDR2 SNEGSKA (reference sequence). CDR3 length equals 13 residues. V was shortened by 5 bases and J by 8 bases, with 16 bases between the two germline ends. In DNA, the CDR3 is TGCAGTGCTGAGAGAGGATTTAGGGATGAGCAGTTCTTC. It is translated as CSAERGFRDEQFF.

This sequence joins TRBV20-1 and TRBJ2-7; D gene unclear. This CDR3 is built from 11 residues. Germline loops: CDR1 DFQATT, CDR2 SNEGSKA (reference sequence). The germline V and J ends were trimmed by 1 base and 5 bases, with 6 bases remaining between them. CDR3 in amino acids: CSARVHHEQYF. The CDR3 DNA sequence: TGCAGTGCTAGAGTCCACCACGAGCAGTACTTC.

This clonotype was recorded at least ten times. This rearrangement joins TRBV5-1 to TRBJ2-3; 9 bases are shared with TRBD2. There are 16 residues in the CDR3. Losses at the gene ends were 0 bases for V and 5 bases for J; bases not matched to a gene: 7. CDR1 and CDR2 from the germline V gene are SGHRS and YFSETQ. For the CDR3, the DNA is TGCGCCAGCAGCTTGGGGAGCGGGGGGTCTGGAGATACGCAGTATTTT. Protein product: CASSLGSGGSGDTQYF.

In its sample, this clonotype was seen a few times. V gene TRBV4-2 combines with J gene TRBJ2-7; 12 positions match TRBD2. Unmatched junction bases numbered 3, after V lost 2 bases and J lost 1 base. CDR1 is LGHNA and CDR2 is YNFKEQ in the germline V gene. The length of the CDR3 is 16 residues. DNA of the CDR3: TGTGCCAGCAGCCAAAGACTAGCGGGAGTTTCCTACGAGCAGTACTTC. It encodes CASSQRLAGVSYEQYF.

This clonotype showed up many times. This chain uses TRBV5-1 with TRBJ2-4, with D possibly called TRBD1 or TRBD2 (6 bases each). CDR3 length: 15 amino acids. Trimming took off 4 bases at V and 0 bases at J, with 11 bases between the two ends. Germline assignment: CDR1 SGHRS and CDR2 YFSETQ. The CDR3 region is CASSLGGLAKNIQYF. The CDR3 region has the DNA TGCGCCAGCAGCCTAGGGGGGCTAGCCAAAAACATTCAGTACTTC. Based on the CDR3 plus reference TRBV5-1 and TRBJ2-4, the full variable domain is KAGVTQTPRYLIKTRGQQVTLSCSPISGHRSVSWYQQTPGQGLQFLFEYFSETQRNKGNFPGRFSGRQFSNSRSEMNVSTLELGDSALYLCASSLGGLAKNIQYFGAGTRLSVL.

The sample holds a few counts of this clonotype. The V and J genes are TRBV24-1 and TRBJ2-1; D is undetermined. There are 11 residues in the CDR3. Trimming shortened V by 7 bases and J by 6 bases, and 6 bases separated the two germline ends. CDR1 and CDR2 (germline): KGHDR, SFDVKD. For the CDR3, the DNA is TGTGCCACCAGGGCGTTCAATGAGCAGTTCTTC. Its protein is CATRAFNEQFF.